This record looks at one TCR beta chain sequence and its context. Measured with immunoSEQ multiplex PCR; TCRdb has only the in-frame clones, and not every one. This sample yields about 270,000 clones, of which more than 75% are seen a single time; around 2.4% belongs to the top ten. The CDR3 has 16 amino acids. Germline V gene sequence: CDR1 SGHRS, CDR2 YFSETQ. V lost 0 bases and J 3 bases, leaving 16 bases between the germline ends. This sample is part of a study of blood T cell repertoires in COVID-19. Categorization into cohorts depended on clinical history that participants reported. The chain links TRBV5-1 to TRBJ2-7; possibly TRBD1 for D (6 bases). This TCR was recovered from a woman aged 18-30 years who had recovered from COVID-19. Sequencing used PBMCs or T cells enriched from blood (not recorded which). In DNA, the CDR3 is TGCGCCAGCAGCTTGGTCTTAGACAGGTCGCTCTACGAGCAGTACTTC. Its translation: CASSLVLDRSLYEQYF.